This passage covers 10 T cell receptor beta chains from one sample sequenced in a study of CD8 T cells in Susac syndrome (dated by TCRdb to about 2019). The library was built by means of the immunoSEQ multiplex PCR assay. RNA was extracted with the RNeasy kit and roughly 0.5 to 1 ug was reverse transcribed using random hexamers. TCRdb's own reprocessing of the public reads used fastp at Q25 and MiXCR and kept productive beta chains. Here each entry gathers all rows of one CDR3 protein and keeps the most common genes and DNA. This sample lists some 200,000 distinct CDR3 sequences; 95% were detected once. 0.085% to 0.095% of the sample rests with the top ten. The specimen sequenced was CD4+ T cells from PBMCs. The receptors were gathered from a human donor with multiple sclerosis.

The chain joins TRBV29-1 to TRBJ2-1; a weak D match, TRBD1 (5 bases). The V and J ends lost 4 bases and 10 bases respectively, with 17 bases between them. The CDR3 has 13 amino acids. Germline V lookup: CDR1 SQVTM, CDR2 ANQGSEA. In nucleotides, the CDR3 is TGCAGCGTTGGGGGCGGCCGTTCGATGGAGCAGTTCTTC. This encodes CSVGGGRSMEQFF.

Only one count was recorded for this clonotype. V and J are TRBV28 and TRBJ1-5; D is unclear. The CDR3 covers 9 residues. Trimming cost V 5 bases and J 13 bases, with 6 bases left between them. The germline V gene has CDR1 MDHEN and CDR2 SYDVKM. The chain's CDR3 is CASSRPQHF. For the CDR3, the DNA is TGTGCCAGCAGTAGACCTCAGCATTTT.

In its sample, this clonotype was seen once. This chain links TRBV29-1 with TRBJ2-3, with 16 bases matching TRBD2. The CDR3 extends over 16 amino acids. Germline V CDR1 and CDR2: SQVTM, ANQGSEA. V lost 4 bases, J lost 8 bases, and 9 bases stayed unmatched. The CDR3 loop reads CSVGGTSGRATGTQYF. CDR3 in DNA: TGCAGCGTTGGTGGGACTAGCGGGAGGGCTACCGGTACGCAGTATTTT.

The J gene is TRBJ2-7, the V gene TRBV3-1; tentative D call: TRBD2 (6 bases). The germline V and J ends were trimmed by 4 bases and 0 bases, with 16 bases remaining between them. This CDR3 has 16 amino acids. Per germline, CDR1 LGHDT and CDR2 YNNKEL (reference sequence). The CDR3 region has the DNA TGTGCCAGCAGCCCTTTCTCGGACGGGAGCTCCTACGAGCAGTACTTC. Translation gives CASSPFSDGSSYEQYF.

The CDR3 region has the DNA TGTGCCAGCAGTTACCTTGGGTGGCAGCCCCAGCATTTT. It is translated as CASSYLGWQPQHF. The rearrangement uses TRBV6-2 or TRBV6-3 and TRBJ1-5; the D is unclear. CDR3 length: 13 residues. Trimming pared 2 bases from V and 7 bases from J, leaving 9 bases between. Germline V gene data show CDR1 as MNHEY and CDR2 as SVGEGT.

The chain is built from TRBV24-1 and TRBJ2-1; TRBD1 aligns across 9 bases. V was clipped by 7 bases and J by 7 bases; unmatched bases: 10. Germline lookup yields CDR1 KGHDR and CDR2 SFDVKD. CDR3 size: 15 residues. The chain's CDR3 is CATSSPRDRVNEQFF. CDR3 DNA: TGTGCCACCAGCAGCCCGAGGGACAGGGTAAATGAGCAGTTCTTC.

This chain links TRBV20-1 with TRBJ1-6; tentative D call: TRBD1 (5 bases). Germline values: CDR1 DFQATT, CDR2 SNEGSKA (reference sequence). V shed 0 bases and J shed 7 bases, with 13 bases lying between them. This CDR3 is 15 amino acids long. CDR3 sequence (DNA): TGCAGTGCTAGAGATAAGGGGATCTCCAATTCACCCCTCCACTTT. Protein product: CSARDKGISNSPLHF.

The V and J genes are TRBV3-1 and TRBJ2-3; D unclear. This CDR3 has 17 residues. Trimming took 1 base from V and 2 from J, leaving 16 bases between them. CDR1 and CDR2 (germline): LGHDT, YNNKEL (reference sequence). CDR3 region: CASSQGTSRTPTDTQYF. In DNA form, the CDR3 reads TGTGCCAGCAGCCAAGGGACCTCACGAACCCCCACAGATACGCAGTATTTT.

The rearrangement joins TRBV24-1 to TRBJ2-1, with unresolved D. V lost 4 bases and J lost 6, with 12 bases in between. This CDR3 spans 14 amino acids. Germline CDR1 and CDR2: KGHDR and SFDVKD. The CDR3 coding sequence is TGTGCCACCAGTGACCCTCGGATAGGCAATGAGCAGTTCTTC. Protein sequence: CATSDPRIGNEQFF.

The chain combines TRBV3-1 with TRBJ2-1; D is perhaps TRBD2 (6 bases). Between the trimmed V and J ends, which lost 4 bases and 9 bases, there was a span of 19 bases. CDR1 LGHDT and CDR2 YNNKEL come from the germline V gene (reference sequence). CDR3 size: 15 residues. The CDR3 region is CASSPLSTSFIEQFF. CDR3 DNA sequence: TGTGCCAGCAGCCCTTTATCTACTAGCTTTATTGAGCAGTTCTTC.